A selection of T cell receptor beta chains follows, all from one sample in a study of OX40 agonist ivuxolimab in advanced cancers. Sequenced by immunoSEQ multiplex PCR; TCRdb stores in-frame clones only, minus some. The sample records about 99,000 clones, approximately 94% being singletons. The specimen comprised CD4+ or CD8+ T cells sorted from blood, sampled in a trial of the OX40 agonist ivuxolimab. These receptors all stem from an adult with an advanced solid tumor such as melanoma, head and neck, liver or kidney cancer. Each CDR3 is given with its conserved first and last residue.

j_gene: TRBJ2-3; v_gene: TRBV7-2; CDR3aa: CASSLGVGGAADTQYF
j_gene: TRBJ1-1; v_gene: TRBV7-9; CDR3aa: CASSSDRNTEAFF
j_gene: TRBJ2-5; v_gene: TRBV2; CDR3aa: CASSEQGVTSRETQYF
j_gene: TRBJ1-1; v_gene: TRBV7-6; CDR3aa: CASVGTPGEAFF
j_gene: TRBJ2-7; v_gene: TRBV27; CDR3aa: CASSLSIGTGFVEQYF
j_gene: TRBJ2-1; v_gene: TRBV2; CDR3aa: CASSEQLAGGPNYEQFF
j_gene: TRBJ2-2; v_gene: TRBV5-6; CDR3aa: CASSFGAGELFF
j_gene: TRBJ2-1; v_gene: TRBV30; CDR3aa: CAWSSGGDYNEQFF
j_gene: TRBJ1-6; v_gene: TRBV11-2; CDR3aa: CASSPPGEGISPLHF
j_gene: TRBJ2-7; v_gene: TRBV11-1; CDR3aa: CASSLETGVAYEQYF
j_gene: TRBJ2-7; v_gene: TRBV19; CDR3aa: CASSMGVGDYEQYF
j_gene: TRBJ2-6; v_gene: TRBV28; CDR3aa: CASTSNPSGANVLTF
j_gene: TRBJ1-1; v_gene: TRBV9; CDR3aa: CASSVGVGGHSGAFF
j_gene: TRBJ2-5; v_gene: TRBV4-3; CDR3aa: CASSQRFGGVKETQYF
j_gene: TRBJ1-2; v_gene: TRBV30; CDR3aa: CAWSLREGEGYTF
j_gene: TRBJ2-7; v_gene: TRBV19; CDR3aa: CASTFSGEQYF
j_gene: TRBJ1-2; v_gene: TRBV7-3; CDR3aa: CASSDSGTGGGYTF
j_gene: TRBJ2-2; v_gene: TRBV9; CDR3aa: CASSPSPGTGELFF